This T cell receptor (beta chain) originates from a study of T cell repertoires in cytomegalovirus infection. Study in general: Public TCR beta signature analysis indicated the presence of both CMV infection and matching HLA type.

TCRdb re-derived calls from the reads in MiXCR, one entry per CDR3 protein. The sample lists under 800,000 distinct CDR3 sequences, less than 25% occurring once. This clonotype was counted only a few times. The antigen remains undetermined. CDR1 and CDR2 (germline): SGHVT, SQSDAQ. Trimming took 7 bases from V and 11 from J, leaving 11 bases between them. The CDR3 sequence is 10 residues long. Notes on the study in general: The ex vivo response was dominated by HLA-C-restricted CMV-specific TCR beta clonotypes. Cumulative public TCR beta family frequency identified carriers of CMV plus the relevant HLA.

This TCR derives from a human donor in good health (CMV status not recorded). Some clones in this sample may be carry-over from other donors' samples. V gene TRBV7-4 combines with J gene TRBJ1-1, with D maybe TRBD1 (5 bases). Sequencing was performed on CD8+ T cells from PBMCs. The CDR3 DNA reads as TGTGCCAGCACCTTGGGGGGGGCTTTCTTT. Amino acids: CASTLGGAFF.